This T cell receptor beta chain was sequenced during a study of T cells in localized non-small cell lung cancer. Study outcomes and limitations: Exceeding tumor, uninvolved adjacent lung had the highest T cell clonality. Adjacent lung had a median roughly 50 of the 100 largest tumor clones.

Trimming took off 5 bases at V and 7 bases at J, with 9 bases between the two ends. Germline V CDR1 and CDR2: SGHVS, FQNEAQ. The CDR3 contains 13 residues. Comments on this clone: No antigen is known for it.

Libraries were prepared by immunoSEQ multiplex PCR; TCRdb keeps only in-frame clonotypes and omits some of them. The table lists fewer than 35,000 clones, roughly 87% of them singletons. The origin of this receptor is a man aged 35-75 years with stage III lung adenocarcinoma. The sample here was peripheral blood mononuclear cells, taken before any cancer treatment. The chain has TRBV7-8 and TRBJ1-6, with TRBD1 as a possible D gene (5 bases). The CDR3 DNA follows: TGTGCCAGCAGCCCGAGACAGAATTCACCCCTCCACTTT. It encodes CASSPRQNSPLHF.